What follows are 18 T cell receptor beta chains derived from one specimen sequenced in a study of blood T cell repertoires in COVID-19. This table comes from immunoSEQ multiplex PCR, and its TCRdb copy is limited to in-frame clones, with some not included. This sample carries tens of thousands of clones, 73% of them seen once, and the ten largest clones take about 15%. The sequenced sample was peripheral blood. These receptor sequences come from a woman between 70 and 85 years old with acute or convalescent COVID-19.

This sequence joins TRBV27 and TRBJ1-1, with 7 bases fitting TRBD1. J gave up 11 bases and V 8 bases, and 11 bases lay outside the gene matches. CDR3 length: 12 residues. In germline, CDR1 is MNHEY, CDR2 SMNVEV (reference sequence). CDR3 region: CASGRDRVGAFF. The CDR3 region has the DNA TGTGCCAGCGGGCGAGACAGGGTCGGCGCTTTCTTT.

The chain is built from TRBV19 and TRBJ2-4, with 9 bases lining up with TRBD1. This CDR3 spans 15 amino acids. Germline V gene lookup returns CDR1 LNHDA and CDR2 SQIVND (reference sequence). The V gene end was trimmed by 6 bases and the J gene end by 11 bases; junction bases not matched to a gene: 14. CDR3 nucleotide sequence: TGTGCCAGTAGCTCCCGACGGGACAGGGACATTCTTCAGTACTTC. It encodes CASSSRRDRDILQYF.

This chain connects TRBV6-5 to TRBJ2-7; TRBD2 is a possible D gene (7 bases). The CDR3 loop spans 14 amino acids. Trimming cost V 6 bases and J 2 bases, with 14 bases left between them. Per germline, CDR1 MNHEY and CDR2 SVGAGI. CDR3 in DNA: TGTGCCAGCAGCGACCGCGGGGGCCCCTACGAGCAGTACGTC. The encoded protein is CASSDRGGPYEQYV.

This clone was recorded a few times. V gene TRBV7-6 combines with J gene TRBJ1-1, with 9 positions matching TRBD1. Germline V gene sequence: CDR1 SGHVS, CDR2 FNYEAQ. CDR3 size: 14 residues. J lost 5 bases, V lost 1 base, and 2 bases had no gene match. CDR3 DNA sequence: TGTGCCAGCAGCTTAGGGACAGGGGAGACTGAAGCTTTCTTT. Translating gives CASSLGTGETEAFF.

The J gene is TRBJ1-1, the V gene TRBV25-1; 12 bases are shared with TRBD1. This CDR3 comprises 14 residues. J lost 12 bases, V lost 8 bases, and 13 bases had no gene match. From germline, CDR1 is MGHDK and CDR2 SYGVNS. The CDR3: CASSRQGGQGATFF. The CDR3 DNA is TGTGCCAGCTCTCGTCAAGGGGGACAGGGGGCGACTTTCTTT.

This clone was seen a handful of times. This chain connects TRBV18 to TRBJ2-6, with D perhaps TRBD1 (6 bases). With 6 bases removed from V and 4 bases from J, the gap between germline ends came to 16 bases. CDR1 and CDR2 from the germline V gene are KGHSH and LQKENI. CDR3 length: 16 residues. The CDR3 DNA sequence: TGTGCCAGCTCCCCAACAGGGTCGGCCGGGGCCAACGTCCTGACTTTC. It translates to CASSPTGSAGANVLTF.

The chain uses TRBV6-5 and TRBJ1-3; weak D call: TRBD1 (5 bases). CDR1 MNHEY and CDR2 SVGAGI come from the germline V gene. The ends were cut back, 5 bases at V and 3 bases at J, with 11 bases in the middle. This CDR3 has 14 amino acids. The CDR3 DNA follows: TGTGCCAGCAGTCCGGCGGGGGGTGGAAACACCATATATTTT. Amino acid sequence: CASSPAGGGNTIYF.

The rearrangement links TRBV7-9 to TRBJ1-3; D gene unclear. The germline V gene encodes CDR1 SEHNR and CDR2 FQNEAQ (reference sequence). The CDR3 is 19 residues long. V was cut by 4 bases and J by 0 bases, with 22 bases left in between. In DNA, the CDR3 is TGTGCCAGCAGCTCACTTCTAGCTCGAACAGCTTCCTCTGGAAACACCATATATTTT. Translating it yields CASSSLLARTASSGNTIYF. Full variable domain (rest looked up from reference TRBV7-9 and TRBJ1-3): DTGVSQNPRHKITKRGQNVTFRCDPISEHNRLYWYRQTLGQGPEFLTYFQNEAQLEKSRLLSDRFSAERPKGSFSTLEIQRTEQGDSAMYLCASSSLLARTASSGNTIYFGEGSWLTVV.

This chain uses TRBV5-1 with TRBJ2-5, with D possibly TRBD2 on 5 matching bases. Germline V CDR1 and CDR2: SGHRS, YFSETQ. The V gene lost 3 bases and the J gene lost 4 bases, with 13 bases spanning the gap. The CDR3 is 14 residues long. The CDR3 DNA follows: TGCGCCAGCAGCTCTCGAGGGCAGTCAGAGACCCAGTACTTC. Translating it yields CASSSRGQSETQYF.

The rearrangement joins TRBV6-5 to TRBJ2-7; 7 bases agree with TRBD1. V lost 2 bases, J lost 6 bases, and 4 bases stayed unmatched. CDR1 is MNHEY, CDR2 SVGAGI, per germline. This CDR3 is built from 13 residues. In DNA form, the CDR3 reads TGTGCCAGCAGTTACAACAGGGGCTCCGAGCAGTACTTC. Translated, it gives CASSYNRGSEQYF.

This CDR3 is CASGLNIQPQHF. Here the CDR3 DNA reads TGTGCTAGTGGTTTGAATATACAGCCCCAGCATTTT. The chain recombines TRBV12-5 with TRBJ1-5, with D unclear. V was pared by 2 bases and J by 7 bases, with 6 bases between. Germline CDR1 reads LGHNT; CDR2 reads FRNRAP. The CDR3 has 12 amino acids.

This clone turned up a few times. The V call is TRBV9, the J call TRBJ1-3; D is undetermined. V lost 4 bases to trimming and J lost 0 bases, with 20 bases between them. The CDR3 spans 18 residues. Looked up from germline, CDR1 is SGDLS and CDR2 is YYNGEE. The CDR3 region has the DNA TGTGCCAGCAGCCGGGAGGGCCATGAGTCCTTCTCTGGAAACACCATATATTTT. This translates into CASSREGHESFSGNTIYF.

This clone was detected only a few times. The V gene is TRBV2, the J gene TRBJ2-7; D perhaps matches TRBD2 (6 bases). The CDR3 loop spans 14 amino acids. Germline V CDR1 and CDR2: SNHLY, FYNNEI. Trimming cost V 8 bases and J 6 bases, with 20 bases left between them. This CDR3 is CASEVGGIPSEQYV. For the CDR3, the DNA is TGTGCCAGCGAAGTAGGAGGGATCCCCTCCGAGCAGTACGTC.

The rearrangement links TRBV10-2 to TRBJ1-2, with D perhaps matching TRBD1 (5 bases). Trimming removed 6 bases from V and 3 bases from J, with 8 bases in between. The germline V gene encodes CDR1 WSHSY and CDR2 SAAADI. CDR3 length: 12 amino acids. CDR3 residues: CASSRDDYGYTF. In nucleotides, the CDR3 is TGCGCCAGCAGCAGGGATGACTATGGCTACACCTTC.

V gene TRBV5-4 combines with J gene TRBJ1-2; 7 nucleotides align to TRBD1. This CDR3 has 14 amino acids. The V and J ends lost 4 bases and 13 bases, in that order; junction bases with no gene match: 16. Germline values: CDR1 SGHNT, CDR2 YYREEE (reference sequence). The CDR3 region has the DNA TGTGCCAGCAGCAATCGGGACAGAGTCTACTTCTCCACCTTC. Encoded protein: CASSNRDRVYFSTF. Variable domain in full (rest from reference TRBV5-4 and TRBJ1-2): ETGVTQSPTHLIKTRGQQVTLRCSSQSGHNTVSWYQQALGQGPQFIFQYYREEENGRGNFPPRFSGLQFPNYSSELNVNALELDDSALYLCASSNRDRVYFSTFGSGTRLTVV.

The chain combines TRBV18 with TRBJ2-1; 10 bases line up with TRBD2. The CDR3 extends over 15 amino acids. Germline values: CDR1 KGHSH, CDR2 LQKENI. Germline trimming cut 0 bases from V and 10 bases from J; bases unmatched to any gene: 6. The CDR3 sequence: CASSPPSGGAQEQFF. As DNA, the CDR3 is TGTGCCAGCTCACCACCCAGCGGGGGGGCTCAGGAGCAGTTCTTC.

The rearrangement links TRBV5-8 to TRBJ1-1; TRBD1 matches 8 bases. The CDR3 has 15 amino acids. The ends lost 4 bases at V and 0 bases at J; junction bases unmatched: 5. Germline lookup yields CDR1 SGHTS and CDR2 YDEGEE. CDR3 amino acids: CASSRRQGLNTEAFF. The CDR3 DNA reads as TGTGCCAGCAGCCGGAGACAGGGGTTGAACACTGAAGCTTTCTTT.

This chain links TRBV5-6 with TRBJ1-1; D is unclear. Per the germline V gene, CDR1 is SGHDT and CDR2 is YYEEEE. The CDR3 has 12 amino acids. V was trimmed by 0 bases and J by 8 bases, leaving 8 bases between them. The CDR3 region is CASSLGWAEAFF. DNA of the CDR3: TGTGCCAGCAGCTTGGGGTGGGCCGAAGCTTTCTTT. Filled out from reference TRBV5-6 and TRBJ1-1, the complete variable domain reads DAGVTQSPTHLIKTRGQQVTLRCSPKSGHDTVSWYQQALGQGPQFIFQYYEEEERQRGNFPDRFSGHQFPNYSSELNVNALLLGDSALYLCASSLGWAEAFFGQGTRLTVV.